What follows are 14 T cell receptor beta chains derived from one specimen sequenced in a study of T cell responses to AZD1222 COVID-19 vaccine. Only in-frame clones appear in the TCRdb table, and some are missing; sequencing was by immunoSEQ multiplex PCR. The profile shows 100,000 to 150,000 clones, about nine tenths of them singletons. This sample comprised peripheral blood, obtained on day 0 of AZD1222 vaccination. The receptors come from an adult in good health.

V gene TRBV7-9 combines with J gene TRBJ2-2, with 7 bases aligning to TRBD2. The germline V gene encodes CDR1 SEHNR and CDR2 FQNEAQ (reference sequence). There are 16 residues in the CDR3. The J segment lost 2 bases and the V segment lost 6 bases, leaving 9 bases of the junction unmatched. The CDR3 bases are TGTGCCAGCAGGGATTCTGGCGGGGGAAACACCGGGGAGCTGTTTTTT. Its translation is CASRDSGGGNTGELFF.

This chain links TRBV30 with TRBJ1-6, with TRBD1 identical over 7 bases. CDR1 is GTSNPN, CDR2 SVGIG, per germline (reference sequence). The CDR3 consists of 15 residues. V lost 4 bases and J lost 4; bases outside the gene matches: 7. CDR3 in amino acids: CAWKRGQQYNSPLHF. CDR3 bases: TGTGCCTGGAAGCGGGGACAGCAATATAATTCACCCCTCCACTTT. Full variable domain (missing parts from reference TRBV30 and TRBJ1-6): SQTIHQWPATLVQPVGSPLSLECTVEGTSNPNLYWYRQAAGRGLQLLFYSVGIGQISSEVPQNLSASRPQDRQFILSSKKLLLSDSGFYLCAWKRGQQYNSPLHFGNGTRLTVT.

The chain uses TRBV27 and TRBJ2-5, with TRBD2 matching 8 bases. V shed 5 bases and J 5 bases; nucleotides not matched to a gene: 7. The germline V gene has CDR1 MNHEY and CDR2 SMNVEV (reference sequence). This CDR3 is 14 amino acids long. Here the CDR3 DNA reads TGTGCCAGCAGTGTAGCGGGACTTACCGAGACCCAGTACTTC. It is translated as CASSVAGLTETQYF.

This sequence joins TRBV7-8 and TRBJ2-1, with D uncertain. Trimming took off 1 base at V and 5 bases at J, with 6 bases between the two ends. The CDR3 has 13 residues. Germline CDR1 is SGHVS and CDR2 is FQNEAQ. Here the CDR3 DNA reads TGTGCCAGCAGCTTAGGAACGAACAATGAGCAGTTCTTC. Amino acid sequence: CASSLGTNNEQFF. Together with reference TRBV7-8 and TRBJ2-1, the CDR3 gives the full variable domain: GAGVSQSPRYKVAKRGQDVALRCDPISGHVSLFWYQQALGQGPEFLTYFQNEAQLDKSGLPSDRFFAERPEGSVSTLKIQRTQQEDSAVYLCASSLGTNNEQFFGPGTRLTVL.

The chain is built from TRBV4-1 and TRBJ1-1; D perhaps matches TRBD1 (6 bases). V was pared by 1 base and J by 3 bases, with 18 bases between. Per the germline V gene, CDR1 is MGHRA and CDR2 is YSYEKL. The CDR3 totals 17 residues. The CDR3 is CASSQGASGVWDTEAFF. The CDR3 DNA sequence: TGCGCCAGCAGCCAAGGTGCATCAGGGGTGTGGGACACTGAAGCTTTCTTT.

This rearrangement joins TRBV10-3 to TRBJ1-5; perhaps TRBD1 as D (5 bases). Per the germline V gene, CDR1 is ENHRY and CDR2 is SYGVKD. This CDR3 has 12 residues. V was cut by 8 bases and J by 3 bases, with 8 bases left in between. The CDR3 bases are TGTGCCATCGGGGCCAACAATCAGCCCCAGCATTTT. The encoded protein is CAIGANNQPQHF.

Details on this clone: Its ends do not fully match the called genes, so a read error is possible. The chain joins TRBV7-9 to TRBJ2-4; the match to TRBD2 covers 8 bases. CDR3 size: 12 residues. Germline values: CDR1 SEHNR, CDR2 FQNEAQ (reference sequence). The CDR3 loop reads CASSFSTSDPTF. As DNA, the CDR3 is TGTGCCAGCAGCTTCTCGACTAGCGACCCTACCTTC. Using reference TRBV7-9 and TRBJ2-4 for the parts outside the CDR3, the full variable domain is DTGVSQNPRHKITKRGQNVTFRCDPISEHNRLYWYRQTLGQGPEFLTYFQNEAQLEKSRLLSDRFSAERPKGSFSTLEIQRTEQGDSAMYLCASSFSTSDPTFGAGTRLSVL.

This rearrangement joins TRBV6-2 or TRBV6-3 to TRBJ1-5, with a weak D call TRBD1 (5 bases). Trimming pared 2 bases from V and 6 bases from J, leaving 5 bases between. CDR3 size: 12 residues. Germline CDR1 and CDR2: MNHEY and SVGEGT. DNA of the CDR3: TGTGCCAGCAGTTACGGGGGTCAGCCCCAGCATTTT. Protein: CASSYGGQPQHF.

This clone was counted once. The CDR3 here is CASRSGRWSSNEKLFF. CDR3 sequence (DNA): TGTGCCAGTAGAAGTGGGCGTTGGTCGTCTAATGAAAAACTGTTTTTT. The chain couples TRBV19 to TRBJ1-4; D call uncertain. The ends were cut back, 6 bases at V and 3 bases at J, with 17 bases in the middle. The length of the CDR3 is 16 residues. Germline CDR1 and CDR2: LNHDA and SQIVND (reference sequence).

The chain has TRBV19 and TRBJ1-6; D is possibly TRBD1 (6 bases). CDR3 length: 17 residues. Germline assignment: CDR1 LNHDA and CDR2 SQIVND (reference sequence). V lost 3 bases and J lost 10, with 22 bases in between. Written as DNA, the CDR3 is TGTGCCAGTAGTATGTTCCGTCGTTCAGGGGCCAACTCACCCCTCCACTTT. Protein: CASSMFRRSGANSPLHF. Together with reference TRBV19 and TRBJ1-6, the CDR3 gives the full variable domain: DGGITQSPKYLFRKEGQNVTLSCEQNLNHDAMYWYRQDPGQGLRLIYYSQIVNDFQKGDIAEGYSVSREKKESFPLTVTSAQKNPTAFYLCASSMFRRSGANSPLHFGNGTRLTVT.

The CDR3 sequence: CASSLDRASSGANVLTF. CDR3 DNA: TGTGCCAGCAGCTTGGACAGGGCTAGCTCTGGGGCCAACGTCCTGACTTTC. The V and J genes are TRBV7-2 and TRBJ2-6, with TRBD1 identical over 8 bases. The CDR3 is made up of 17 amino acids. V was clipped by 3 bases and J by 0 bases; unmatched bases: 4. Germline CDR1 SGHTA, CDR2 FQGNSA.

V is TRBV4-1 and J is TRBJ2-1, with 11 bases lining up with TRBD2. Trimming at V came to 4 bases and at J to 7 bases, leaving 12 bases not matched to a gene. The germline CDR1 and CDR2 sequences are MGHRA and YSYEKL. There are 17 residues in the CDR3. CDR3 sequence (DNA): TGCGCCAGCAGCCCTCTCACCGGGACTAGCGGAGATAATGAGCAGTTCTTC. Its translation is CASSPLTGTSGDNEQFF.

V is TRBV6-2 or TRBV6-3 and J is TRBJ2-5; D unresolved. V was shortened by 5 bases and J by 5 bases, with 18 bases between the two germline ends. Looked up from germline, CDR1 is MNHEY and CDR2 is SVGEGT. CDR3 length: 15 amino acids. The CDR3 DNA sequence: TGTGCCAGCAGTAGTCCGAGATGGGTGGACGAGACCCAGTACTTC. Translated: CASSSPRWVDETQYF.

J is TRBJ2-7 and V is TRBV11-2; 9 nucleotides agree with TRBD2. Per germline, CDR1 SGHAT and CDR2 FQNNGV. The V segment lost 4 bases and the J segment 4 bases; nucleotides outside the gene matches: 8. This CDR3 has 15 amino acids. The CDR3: CASSSLAGVSYEQYF. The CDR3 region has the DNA TGTGCCAGCAGCTCATTAGCGGGAGTATCTTACGAGCAGTACTTC.